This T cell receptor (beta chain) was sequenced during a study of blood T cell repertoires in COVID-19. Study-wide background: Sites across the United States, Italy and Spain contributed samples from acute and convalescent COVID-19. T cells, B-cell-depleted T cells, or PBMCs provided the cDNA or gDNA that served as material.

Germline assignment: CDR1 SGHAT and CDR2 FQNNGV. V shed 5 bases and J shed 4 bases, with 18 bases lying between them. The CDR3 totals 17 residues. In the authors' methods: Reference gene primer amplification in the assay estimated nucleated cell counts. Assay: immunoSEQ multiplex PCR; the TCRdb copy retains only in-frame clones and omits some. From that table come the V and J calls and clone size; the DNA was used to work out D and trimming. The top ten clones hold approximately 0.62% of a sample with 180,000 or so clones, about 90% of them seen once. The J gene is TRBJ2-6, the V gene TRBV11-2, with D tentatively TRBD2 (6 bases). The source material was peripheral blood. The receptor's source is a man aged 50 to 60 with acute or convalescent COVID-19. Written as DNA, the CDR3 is TGTGCCAGCAGCATATCCTACGGGGACTCGGGGGCCAACGTCCTGACTTTC. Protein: CASSISYGDSGANVLTF.